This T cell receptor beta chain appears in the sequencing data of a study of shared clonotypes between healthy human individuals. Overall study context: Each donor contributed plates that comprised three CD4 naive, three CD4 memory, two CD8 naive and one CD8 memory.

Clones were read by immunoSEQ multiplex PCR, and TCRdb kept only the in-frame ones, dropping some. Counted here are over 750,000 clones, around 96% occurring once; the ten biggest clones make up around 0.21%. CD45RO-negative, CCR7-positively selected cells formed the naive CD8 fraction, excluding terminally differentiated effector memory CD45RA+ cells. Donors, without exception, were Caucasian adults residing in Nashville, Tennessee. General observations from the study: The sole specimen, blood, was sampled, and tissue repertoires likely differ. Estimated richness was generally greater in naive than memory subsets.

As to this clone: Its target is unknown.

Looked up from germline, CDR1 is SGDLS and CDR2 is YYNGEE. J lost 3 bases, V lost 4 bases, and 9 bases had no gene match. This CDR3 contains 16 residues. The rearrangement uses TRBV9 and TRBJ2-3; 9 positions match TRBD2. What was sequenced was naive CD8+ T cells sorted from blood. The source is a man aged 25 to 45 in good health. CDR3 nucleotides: TGTGCCAGCAGCCAAAGGGGACTAGCTGGGACAGATACGCAGTATTTT. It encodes CASSQRGLAGTDTQYF. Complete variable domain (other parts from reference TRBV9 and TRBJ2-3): DSGVTQTPKHLITATGQRVTLRCSPRSGDLSVYWYQQSLDQGLQFLIQYYNGEERAKGNILERFSAQQFPDLHSELNLSSLELGDSALYFCASSQRGLAGTDTQYFGPGTRLTVL.